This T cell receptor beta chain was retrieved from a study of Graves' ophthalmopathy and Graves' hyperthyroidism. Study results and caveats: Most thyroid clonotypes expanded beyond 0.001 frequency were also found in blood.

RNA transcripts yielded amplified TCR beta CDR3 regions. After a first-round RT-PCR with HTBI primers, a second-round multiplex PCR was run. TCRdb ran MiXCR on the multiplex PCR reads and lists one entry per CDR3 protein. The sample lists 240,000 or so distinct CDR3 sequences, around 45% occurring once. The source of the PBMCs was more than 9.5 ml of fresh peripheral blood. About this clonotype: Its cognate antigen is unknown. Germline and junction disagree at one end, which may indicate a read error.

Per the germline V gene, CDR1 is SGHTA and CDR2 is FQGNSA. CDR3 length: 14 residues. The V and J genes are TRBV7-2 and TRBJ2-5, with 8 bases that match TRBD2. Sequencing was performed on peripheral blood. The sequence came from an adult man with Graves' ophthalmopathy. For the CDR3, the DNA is TGTGCCAGCAGCTATACTAGCGGAGGGTTGTCCCAGCACTTC. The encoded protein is CASSYTSGGLSQHF.